The clone carrying this T cell receptor (beta chain) was seen many times. As yet, its antigen is unknown. These data belong to a study of T-cell memory formation after mild COVID-19. Overall study findings and caveats: CD4+ clones that contracted lay mainly in CM and EM; CD8+ ones lay in EMRA.

It was 5'RACE with constant-segment primers that produced the TCR alpha and TCR beta cDNA libraries, which carried sample barcodes and UMIs. Using its own MiXCR run on the 5' RACE reads, TCRdb lists one record per CDR3 protein. The table includes a few hundred thousand distinct CDR3 sequences, 8% to 9.5% detected once. The TCR was taken from a man younger than 30 who had mild COVID-19 (a few samples of this study predate the infection). Cell type and time point are not known. Sequencing input: PBMCs or a T cell subset sorted from them (not recorded which).

CDR3 in amino acids: CASSVAPSTDTQYF. In DNA form, the CDR3 reads TGTGCCAGCAGCGTAGCGCCGAGCACAGATACGCAGTATTTT. V gene TRBV9 combines with J gene TRBJ2-3; the D is unclear. There are 14 residues in the CDR3. Germline assignment: CDR1 SGDLS and CDR2 YYNGEE. V was pared by 0 bases and J by 0 bases, with 5 bases between.